This TCR beta chain stems from a study of blood T cell repertoires in COVID-19. Looking at the study overall: Collection of acute and convalescent COVID-19 samples took place in the United States, Italy and Spain. From T cells, B-cell-depleted T cells, or PBMCs came the material, which was cDNA or gDNA.

Trimming removed 0 bases at V and 11 bases at J, with 11 bases between. Germline lookup yields CDR1 MNHEY and CDR2 SMNVEV (reference sequence). This CDR3 is built from 14 residues. In the original workflow: Cell counts per sample came from amplifying reference gene primers. Sequenced by immunoSEQ multiplex PCR; TCRdb stores in-frame clones only, minus some. The D gene and trimming were derived from the DNA, and the V and J assignments and clone size from that table. The sample has approximately 72,000 clones, 85% to 90% seen once. The chain has TRBV27 and TRBJ1-6, with D uncertain. Sequences were obtained from peripheral blood. This receptor was taken from a woman older than 75 with active or convalescent COVID-19. The DNA of the CDR3 is TGTGCCAGCAGTTTATCCGTCCACCGGGCACCCCTCCACTTT. Its protein is CASSLSVHRAPLHF.